These 31 T cell receptor beta chains share one sample of origin, sequenced in a study of technical replicates of blood from a handful of donors. The assay was immunoSEQ multiplex PCR, and TCRdb's table has in-frame clones only and misses some. Altogether 60,000 to 90,000 clones are present, 95% to 97% being singletons, with the ten largest covering around 0.2%. Sequencing used T cells isolated from PBMCs. The source is a human donor in good health.

The rearrangement links TRBV4-1 to TRBJ1-2, with D perhaps TRBD1 (5 bases). The length of the CDR3 is 14 residues. The V and J ends lost 0 bases and 7 bases respectively, with 12 bases between them. From germline, CDR1 is MGHRA and CDR2 YSYEKL. CDR3 in DNA: TGCGCCAGCAGCCAAGACGGACATCTTGGTGGCTACACCTTC. Protein product: CASSQDGHLGGYTF.

This chain joins TRBV19 and TRBJ1-5; D unresolved. The germline V and J ends were trimmed by 7 bases and 5 bases, with 9 bases remaining between them. The CDR3 spans 12 residues. CDR1 and CDR2 from the germline V gene are LNHDA and SQIVND (reference sequence). In nucleotides, the CDR3 is TGTGCCAGTACCAATTCGGATCAGCCCCAGCATTTT. Its protein is CASTNSDQPQHF.

The genes are TRBV19 and TRBJ2-7; TRBD1 aligns across 9 bases. Germline trimming cut 5 bases from V and 2 bases from J; bases unmatched to any gene: 4. Germline V gives CDR1 LNHDA, CDR2 SQIVND (reference sequence). The CDR3 runs to 14 residues. DNA for the CDR3: TGTGCCAGTAGTCCGACAGGGGGAACCTACGAGCAGTACTTC. Translation: CASSPTGGTYEQYF.

This rearrangement joins TRBV6-5 to TRBJ2-1; 7 bases match TRBD2. The germline gives CDR1 MNHEY, CDR2 SVGAGI. The CDR3 has 14 residues. J gave up 8 bases and V 0 bases, and 4 bases lay outside the gene matches. DNA of the CDR3: TGTGCCAGCAGTTACTCGGGAGGGAGGGATGAGCAGTTCTTC. Protein product: CASSYSGGRDEQFF.

The chain has TRBV2 and TRBJ2-4, with 9 bases aligning to TRBD2. Germline CDR1 is SNHLY and CDR2 is FYNNEI. The CDR3 extends over 15 amino acids. V trimming: 1 base; J trimming: 3 bases; junction bases outside the gene matches: 1. The CDR3 bases are TGTGCCAGCAGTGAAGGCGGGAGGGGCAAAAACATTCAGTACTTC. It codes for CASSEGGRGKNIQYF.

The chain carries TRBV12-5 and TRBJ1-4; 8 nucleotides agree with TRBD1. Germline CDR1 reads LGHNT; CDR2 reads FRNRAP. This CDR3 region has 16 residues. Unmatched junction bases numbered 12, after V lost 7 bases and J lost 5 bases. The CDR3 DNA reads TGTGCTAGTGTCCCCACTCCCTGGACAGGGAATGAAAAACTGTTTTTT. This gives the protein CASVPTPWTGNEKLFF.

The V gene is TRBV2, the J gene TRBJ2-5; the D is unclear. Germline CDR1 is SNHLY and CDR2 is FYNNEI. With 4 bases removed from V and 7 bases from J, the gap between germline ends came to 13 bases. The CDR3 consists of 13 residues. CDR3 amino acids: CASSVDSLGTQYF. CDR3 coding DNA: TGTGCCAGCAGTGTTGACTCTCTCGGGACCCAGTACTTC.

The rearrangement links TRBV4-1 to TRBJ2-5; 8 bases are a match to TRBD1. The CDR3 spans 15 residues. Per germline, CDR1 MGHRA and CDR2 YSYEKL. V lost 5 bases and J lost 3; bases outside the gene matches: 8. CDR3 sequence (DNA): TGCGCCAGCAGCTCTGGACAGGGAGGAGAAGAGACCCAGTACTTC. Protein: CASSSGQGGEETQYF.

The rearrangement links TRBV2 to TRBJ1-2; 7 bases are a match to TRBD1. The CDR3 consists of 13 residues. V dropped 3 bases and J dropped 5; count of bases not matched to a gene: 3. Germline-derived CDR1 and CDR2 are SNHLY and FYNNEI. CDR3 DNA sequence: TGTGCCAGCAGTGATAGGGGGCTATATGGCTACACCTTC. Translating it yields CASSDRGLYGYTF.

This clone was seen a single time. V gene TRBV7-3 combines with J gene TRBJ2-1; 7 nucleotides line up with TRBD1. CDR3 size: 14 residues. CDR1 and CDR2 from the germline V gene are SGHTA and FQGTGA. J was trimmed by 3 bases and V by 5 bases; bases with no gene match: 4. The CDR3 nucleotides are TGTGCCAGCAGCGTTGACAGGGACTACAATGAGCAGTTCTTC. This gives the protein CASSVDRDYNEQFF.

The gene calls are TRBV19 and TRBJ2-7, with 10 bases lining up with TRBD2. Germline values: CDR1 LNHDA, CDR2 SQIVND (reference sequence). This CDR3 has 16 amino acids. V shed 4 bases and J 6 bases; nucleotides not matched to a gene: 12. For the CDR3, the DNA is TGTGCCAGTAGTACCCCACCAGCGGGAGGGATTGGCGAGCAGTACTTC. Its translation is CASSTPPAGGIGEQYF.

The CDR3 DNA is TGTGCCAGCGGTGCCAACACGGGACAGGGGGAGACCCAGTACTTC. This sequence encodes CASGANTGQGETQYF. V gene TRBV27 combines with J gene TRBJ2-5, with 10 bases matching TRBD1. Germline assignment: CDR1 MNHEY and CDR2 SMNVEV (reference sequence). This CDR3 contains 15 residues. The J segment lost 5 bases and the V segment lost 8 bases, leaving 11 bases of the junction unmatched.

The gene calls are TRBV28 and TRBJ1-1; 11 positions match TRBD1. Germline assignment: CDR1 MDHEN and CDR2 SYDVKM. V gave up 7 bases and J gave up 11 bases; unmatched junction bases: 9. CDR3 length: 13 amino acids. This CDR3 is CASTGTGGYLAFF. DNA for the CDR3: TGTGCCAGCACCGGGACAGGGGGTTACTTGGCTTTCTTT.

The rearrangement links TRBV4-1 to TRBJ1-5; the D gene is possibly TRBD1 (6 bases). This CDR3 contains 16 residues. Between the trimmed V and J ends, which lost 0 bases and 3 bases, there was a span of 12 bases. Germline CDR1 MGHRA, CDR2 YSYEKL. CDR3 DNA sequence: TGCGCCAGCAGCCAAGAAGGAAGGGGGACCAATCAGCCCCAGCATTTT. Amino acid sequence: CASSQEGRGTNQPQHF.

This chain connects TRBV7-6 to TRBJ1-4; 10 bases map to TRBD1. The length of the CDR3 is 18 residues. The V segment lost 5 bases and the J segment 1 base; nucleotides outside the gene matches: 10. Germline V gene sequence: CDR1 SGHVS, CDR2 FNYEAQ. This chain's CDR3 is CASSQNFRDRGTNEKLFF. Here the CDR3 DNA reads TGTGCCAGCAGCCAGAATTTCCGGGACAGGGGAACTAATGAAAAACTGTTTTTT.

The CDR3 here is CASSLRQNYGYTF. The DNA of the CDR3 is TGTGCCAGCAGTCTCCGACAGAACTATGGCTACACCTTC. This rearrangement joins TRBV2 to TRBJ1-2; the D gene is possibly TRBD1 (5 bases). This CDR3 is built from 13 residues. V dropped 5 bases and J dropped 2 bases, with 9 bases sitting between them. Germline CDR1 is SNHLY and CDR2 is FYNNEI.

The rearrangement links TRBV30 to TRBJ2-7; D remains unclear. V shed 0 bases and J shed 4 bases, with 4 bases lying between them. This CDR3 comprises 11 residues. CDR1 and CDR2 from the germline V gene are GTSNPN and SVGIG (reference sequence). The DNA of the CDR3 is TGTGCCTGGAGTGTACAGTACGAGCAGTACTTC. This gives the protein CAWSVQYEQYF.

This chain joins TRBV10-2 and TRBJ1-4; perhaps TRBD1 as D (6 bases). The ends were cut back, 4 bases at V and 6 bases at J, with 15 bases in the middle. The CDR3 is made up of 15 amino acids. In germline, CDR1 is WSHSY, CDR2 SAAADI. The CDR3 spells CASSVGQGFYEKLFF. The CDR3 nucleotides are TGCGCCAGCAGTGTGGGACAAGGTTTCTATGAAAAACTGTTTTTT.

V is TRBV18 and J is TRBJ1-4; possible D gene TRBD1, 5 bases. The CDR3 loop spans 15 amino acids. Germline V gene sequence: CDR1 KGHSH, CDR2 LQKENI. V was shortened by 3 bases and J by 5 bases, with 13 bases between the two germline ends. The chain's CDR3 is CASSPPDSRNEKLFF. The CDR3 DNA reads TGTGCCAGCTCACCCCCTGACAGTCGAAATGAAAAACTGTTTTTT.

The genes are TRBV6-1 and TRBJ1-2; a possible D gene is TRBD1 (5 bases). The CDR3 totals 16 residues. Germline V gene data show CDR1 as MNHNS and CDR2 as SASEGT. Trimming cost V 2 bases and J 2 bases, with 15 bases left between them. CDR3 sequence: CASSESPGPGNYGYTF. The DNA for the CDR3 is TGTGCCAGCAGTGAAAGTCCGGGCCCAGGGAACTATGGCTACACCTTC.

This sequence joins TRBV19 and TRBJ2-3; 8 bases match TRBD2. CDR1 and CDR2 from the germline V gene are LNHDA and SQIVND (reference sequence). The CDR3 covers 15 residues. V gave up 3 bases and J gave up 4 bases; unmatched junction bases: 6. CDR3 sequence (DNA): TGTGCCAGTAGTATTACCGGGAGGGCCCCAGATACGCAGTATTTT. Its protein product is CASSITGRAPDTQYF.

J is TRBJ1-2 and V is TRBV4-2; TRBD1 is a possible D gene (6 bases). This CDR3 is 16 amino acids long. Trimming shortened V by 0 bases and J by 2 bases, and 13 bases separated the two germline ends. Germline loops: CDR1 LGHNA, CDR2 YNFKEQ. CDR3 DNA: TGTGCCAGCAGCCAAGATCGGACAGAACCAAACTATGGCTACACCTTC. Its protein product is CASSQDRTEPNYGYTF.

This sequence joins TRBV5-4 and TRBJ2-4, with 7 bases aligning to TRBD2. From germline, CDR1 is SGHNT and CDR2 YYREEE (reference sequence). The ends lost 1 base at V and 5 bases at J; junction bases unmatched: 15. The CDR3 runs 18 residues. The CDR3 here is CASSLRIRPGGTENIQYF. CDR3 sequence (DNA): TGTGCCAGCAGCTTGAGGATTCGACCGGGAGGTACCGAAAACATTCAGTACTTC.

The chain is built from TRBV7-9 and TRBJ2-7; 8 bases are shared with TRBD2. Germline-derived CDR1 and CDR2 are SEHNR and FQNEAQ (reference sequence). V dropped 9 bases and J dropped 7; count of bases not matched to a gene: 17. This CDR3 comprises 15 residues. DNA of the CDR3: TGTGCCAGTACAACCCTAGCGGGCGTTGGCCAGGAGCAGTACTTC. Protein sequence: CASTTLAGVGQEQYF.

The genes are TRBV6-1 and TRBJ1-1, with D hard to call. The CDR3 consists of 13 residues. V was pared by 7 bases and J by 1 base, with 10 bases between. Germline lookup yields CDR1 MNHNS and CDR2 SASEGT. The CDR3 nucleotides are TGTGCCAGCATGGAGGCTACGAACACTGAAGCTTTCTTT. Residues: CASMEATNTEAFF.

V gene TRBV7-3 combines with J gene TRBJ1-5, with a weak D call TRBD1 (6 bases). With 2 bases removed from V and 0 bases from J, the gap between germline ends came to 17 bases. Looked up from germline, CDR1 is SGHTA and CDR2 is FQGTGA. This CDR3 is 18 amino acids long. CDR3 bases: TGTGCCAGCAGCTTATCGGGGTGGACAGATTATAGCAATCAGCCCCAGCATTTT. Translation: CASSLSGWTDYSNQPQHF.

This clone showed up just once. This chain joins TRBV6-5 and TRBJ1-3; TRBD1 is a possible D gene (5 bases). In germline, CDR1 is MNHEY, CDR2 SVGAGI. The CDR3 consists of 16 residues. V lost 2 bases, J lost 0 bases, and 11 bases lay in between. Here the CDR3 reads CASSYGGLYSGNTIYF. The CDR3 region has the DNA TGTGCCAGCAGTTACGGGGGACTCTACTCTGGAAACACCATATATTTT.

CDR3 sequence reads: CASKLAGTGELFF. CDR3 nucleotides: TGTGCCAGCAAACTAGCGGGTACCGGGGAGCTGTTTTTT. The chain links TRBV6-6 to TRBJ2-2, with 9 bases that match TRBD2. The CDR3 runs 13 residues. The germline gives CDR1 MNHNY, CDR2 SVGAGI (reference sequence). The junction had 2 bases not matched to a gene; V was cut back by 7 bases and J by 5 bases.

The chain combines TRBV6-1 with TRBJ2-7; the match to TRBD2 covers 7 bases. The CDR3 loop spans 14 amino acids. V lost 6 bases, J lost 5 bases, and 10 bases stayed unmatched. Germline V lookup: CDR1 MNHNS, CDR2 SASEGT. The CDR3 protein is CASSRAGESHEQYF. In nucleotides, the CDR3 is TGTGCCAGCAGCAGGGCGGGGGAGTCTCACGAGCAGTACTTC.

The chain uses TRBV11-2 and TRBJ2-7; 7 bases are shared with TRBD1. Germline V gives CDR1 SGHAT, CDR2 FQNNGV. The V and J ends lost 0 bases and 6 bases, in that order; junction bases with no gene match: 8. This CDR3 comprises 15 residues. The CDR3 sequence is CASSLEARGYSEQYF. The CDR3 nucleotides read TGTGCCAGCAGCTTAGAGGCCAGGGGGTATAGCGAGCAGTACTTC. Full variable domain (rest looked up from reference TRBV11-2 and TRBJ2-7): EAGVAQSPRYKIIEKRQSVAFWCNPISGHATLYWYQQILGQGPKLLIQFQNNGVVDDSQLPKDRFSAERLKGVDSTLKIQPAKLEDSAVYLCASSLEARGYSEQYFGPGTRLTVT.

The chain links TRBV7-9 to TRBJ2-5, with D possibly TRBD2 on 6 matching bases. The germline gives CDR1 SEHNR, CDR2 FQNEAQ (reference sequence). The germline V and J ends were trimmed by 5 bases and 1 base, with 11 bases remaining between them. This CDR3 is built from 14 residues. The CDR3 nucleotides are TGTGCCAGCAGCCGGGGGTCGGTCCAAGAGACCCAGTACTTC. Translating it yields CASSRGSVQETQYF.